This TCR beta chain is from a study of blood T cell repertoires in COVID-19. The overall study: The origin of the acute and convalescent COVID-19 samples was the United States, Italy and Spain. The analysed material was cDNA or gDNA that came from T cells, B-cell-depleted T cells, or PBMCs.

The authors' processing: Nucleated cell number was recorded as an estimate derived from reference gene primer amplification. Measured with immunoSEQ multiplex PCR; TCRdb has only the in-frame clones, and not every one. The V and J calls and the clone size are those of that table, but D and trimming were determined from the DNA. The table has roughly 670,000 clones, approximately 90% seen once. The CDR3 spans 14 residues. Trimming removed 6 bases from V and 1 base from J; junction bases left unmatched: 3. Germline loops: CDR1 SGHAT, CDR2 FQDESV (reference sequence). V and J are TRBV11-1 and TRBJ2-4; 7 bases line up with TRBD1. The receptor was isolated from a young woman with acute or convalescent COVID-19. The sample was peripheral blood. CDR3 DNA: TGTGCCAGCAGTCCGACAGGGGCCAAAAACATTCAGTACTTC. As protein: CASSPTGAKNIQYF.